This T cell receptor (beta chain) was recorded in a study of cytomegalovirus exposure and HLA in healthy donors. Study-level results: With high specificity and sensitivity, the classifier reportedly diagnosed cytomegalovirus status.

To note about this clone: Its antigen is still unknown.

Use of 60 Vbeta and 13 Jbeta primers characterized the PCR. Libraries were prepared by immunoSEQ multiplex PCR; TCRdb keeps only in-frame clonotypes and omits some of them. This table has around 120,000 clones, around 80% appearing once. The germline V gene has CDR1 LNHDA and CDR2 SQIVND (reference sequence). The CDR3 has 12 residues. Trimming left V 5 bases short and J 8 bases short, with 9 bases between. This chain uses TRBV19 with TRBJ2-2; D gene ambiguous. Sequenced: PBMCs. The sequence was collected from a woman in her thirties or forties in good health and CMV-seropositive. Written as DNA, the CDR3 is TGTGCCAGTAGTCCGGGTGCGGGGGAGCTGTTTTTT. Residues: CASSPGAGELFF.